The rows below give T cell receptor beta chains drawn from one sample of a study of T cell responses to AZD1222 COVID-19 vaccine. TCRdb's copy holds only in-frame clones and misses some; the assay was immunoSEQ multiplex PCR. The sample has about 180,000 clones, 90% seen once. The sequencing here drew on peripheral blood, taken on day 0 of AZD1222 vaccination. The receptor source for this set is an adult in good health. CDR3s include the opening cysteine and the closing phenylalanine or tryptophan. D genes are given only for firm matches. Clone size is stated in some rows and not others, as once, few, many or a class when expanded.

d_call clone_size j_call v_call cdr3_nt cdr3_aa
TRBD1 NA TRBJ2-7 TRBV5-1 TGCGCCAGCAGCCCCAGACAGGGGAGCGGGCTAGAATACGAGCAGTACTTC CASSPRQGSGLEYEQYF
TRBD1 NA TRBJ1-1 TRBV5-1 TGCGCCAGCAGCTTGGCGGGACAGACCTTGAACACTGAAGCTTTCTTT CASSLAGQTLNTEAFF
TRBD2 NA TRBJ2-5 TRBV28 TGTGCCAGCAGTTTAAACCCGGGAGGGGTTTGGACCCAGTACTTC CASSLNPGGVWTQYF
NA NA TRBJ2-1 TRBV5-6 TGTGCCAGCAGCTACACGCGGGGGCCGGAGCAGTTCTTC CASSYTRGPEQFF
NA NA TRBJ1-5 TRBV6-5 TGTGCCAGCGAGGGGAATAGCAATCAGCCCCAGCATTTT CASEGNSNQPQHF
NA once TRBJ2-5 TRBV4-1 TGCGCCAGCAGCCAAGGTTACCTATCCAAGACCCAGTACTTC CASSQGYLSKTQYF
NA NA TRBJ1-1 TRBV7-8 TGTGCCAGCAGCTTAACAGGTGGCAGGGTGAACACTGAAGCTTTCTTT CASSLTGGRVNTEAFF
NA NA TRBJ1-2 TRBV4-2 TGTGCCAGCAGCCAAGATCGGCTGGGGCCCGTCAACTACACCTTC CASSQDRLGPVNYTF
NA NA TRBJ1-1 TRBV2 TGTGCCAGCAGTGTTTTTGTCGCTTTCTTT CASSVFVAFF
NA NA TRBJ2-7 TRBV4-3 TGCGCCAGCAGCCAAGATTACAAATTTACAGCTCTCTACGAGCAGTACTTC CASSQDYKFTALYEQYF
NA NA TRBJ1-3 TRBV5-1 TGCGCCAGCAGCCCGGACCCAATCGGCTCTGGAAACACCATATATTTT CASSPDPIGSGNTIYF
TRBD1 NA TRBJ2-1 TRBV30 TGTGCCTGGAGTTCCGGGACAGGGGGCACTCAGTTCTTC CAWSSGTGGTQFF
NA NA TRBJ1-2 TRBV12-3/TRBV12-4 TGTGCCAGCAATGCAGCGTACAATGGCTACACCTTC CASNAAYNGYTF
NA NA TRBJ1-6 TRBV6-5 TGTGCCAGCAGTTACACTTATAATTCACCCCTCCACTTT CASSYTYNSPLHF
NA NA TRBJ1-2 TRBV4-2 TGTGCCAGCAGCCATGGCACCGTTAAAGTTGATGGCTACACCTTC CASSHGTVKVDGYTF
NA NA TRBJ2-1 TRBV7-3 TGTGCCAGCAGCTTAAAGGGTGGTATGCATGAGCAGTTCTTC CASSLKGGMHEQFF
NA NA TRBJ1-5 TRBV27 TGTGCCAGCAGTTTCCAGGGGCAGCCCCAGCATTTT CASSFQGQPQHF
TRBD1 NA TRBJ1-5 TRBV5-8 TGTGCCAGCAGCAAAGGGACAGGGAAGGGCAATCAGCCCCAGCATTTT CASSKGTGKGNQPQHF
NA NA TRBJ1-4 TRBV28 TGTGCCAGCTACCAGGGAGGAGGTAATGAAAAACTGTTTTTT CASYQGGGNEKLFF
TRBD2 NA TRBJ2-1 TRBV10-3 TGTGCCATCGGTCCTAGCGGGGTATACAATGAGCAGTTCTTC CAIGPSGVYNEQFF